Sequencing of this TCR beta chain was carried out in a study of cytomegalovirus exposure and HLA in healthy donors. Regarding the study as a whole: Most of the CMV-associated TCR beta chains (in a later analysis) appeared to be HLA-restricted. CMV antigen specificity of a few CMV-associated chains was confirmed in vitro.

PCR amplification relied on 60 Vbeta primers (plus 13 Jbeta primers). Produced via immunoSEQ multiplex PCR; TCRdb's table is partial and in-frame only. In the table there are 150,000 to 200,000 clones, 75% to 80% of which are singletons. Trimming at V came to 5 bases and at J to 3 bases, leaving 6 bases not matched to a gene. Germline V gene data show CDR1 as LNHDA and CDR2 as SQIVND (reference sequence). The CDR3 is 15 residues long. With regard to this clone: Its target is unknown.

The rearrangement links TRBV19 to TRBJ1-4; 7 bases are shared with TRBD1. Input material: PBMCs. This receptor was obtained from a woman aged 45-65 years in good health and CMV-seropositive. The CDR3 DNA reads TGTGCCAGTAGTCTCGGGACAGCCTCTAATGAAAAACTGTTTTTT. Protein product: CASSLGTASNEKLFF.